This T cell receptor beta chain derives from a study of T cell responses to AZD1222 COVID-19 vaccine. Background on the study: Pooling of second doses given at about 4 or about 12 weeks was done.

Remarks on this clone: The antigen is not known.

CDR1 and CDR2 from the germline V gene are MNHEY and SMNVEV (reference sequence). The CDR3 extends over 14 amino acids. V was pared by 7 bases and J by 12 bases, with 15 bases of the junction left unmatched. The assay was immunoSEQ multiplex PCR, and TCRdb's table has in-frame clones only and misses some. There are more than 95,000 clones in the sample; around 80% occur only once, and around 5.1% lies in the top ten. Study outcomes and limitations: Donors skewed white British and female; clonal diversity was possibly underestimated. Only after the peak T cell response were repertoires sampled. Across the whole spike, CD4 TCRs peaked at regions 160-218 and 743-854.

The V and J genes are TRBV27 and TRBJ2-1; TRBD2 aligns across 7 bases. The starting material was peripheral blood, obtained on day 0 of AZD1222 vaccination. The TCR was taken from an adult in good health. DNA of the CDR3: TGTGCCAGCACACCGCGGGGGAGCTTGTCCCGGCAGTTCTTC. This gives the protein CASTPRGSLSRQFF.